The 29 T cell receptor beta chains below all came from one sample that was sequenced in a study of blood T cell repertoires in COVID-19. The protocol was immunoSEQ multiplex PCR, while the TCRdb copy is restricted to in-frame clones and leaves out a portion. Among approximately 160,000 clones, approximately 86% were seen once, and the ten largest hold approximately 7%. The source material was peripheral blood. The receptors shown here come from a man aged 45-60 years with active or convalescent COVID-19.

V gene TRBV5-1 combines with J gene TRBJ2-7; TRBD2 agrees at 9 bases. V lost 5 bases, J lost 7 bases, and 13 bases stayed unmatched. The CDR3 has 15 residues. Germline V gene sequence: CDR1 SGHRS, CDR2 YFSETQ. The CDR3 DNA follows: TGCGCCAGCAGGCGAGGTAGCGGGAGTTCTGTTGAGCAGTACTTC. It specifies CASRRGSGSSVEQYF.

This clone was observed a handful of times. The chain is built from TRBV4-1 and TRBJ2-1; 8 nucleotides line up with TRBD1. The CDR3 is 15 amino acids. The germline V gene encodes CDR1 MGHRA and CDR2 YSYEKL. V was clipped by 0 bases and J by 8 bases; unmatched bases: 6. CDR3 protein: CASSQEKTGDYEQFF. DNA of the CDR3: TGCGCCAGCAGCCAAGAGAAGACAGGGGACTATGAGCAGTTCTTC.

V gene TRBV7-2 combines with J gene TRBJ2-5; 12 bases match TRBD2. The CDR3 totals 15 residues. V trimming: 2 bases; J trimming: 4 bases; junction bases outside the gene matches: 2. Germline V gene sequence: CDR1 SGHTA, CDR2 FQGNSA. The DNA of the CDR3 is TGTGCCAGCAGCTTACTAGCGGGGGGGCCAGAGACCCAGTACTTC. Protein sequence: CASSLLAGGPETQYF.

The CDR3 coding sequence is TGTGCCACCGCAGACCGACTAGCGGGGTCCTACAATGAGCAGTTCTTC. It encodes CATADRLAGSYNEQFF. The chain is built from TRBV24-1 and TRBJ2-1; TRBD2 matches 11 bases. Germline CDR1 reads KGHDR; CDR2 reads SFDVKD. The CDR3 totals 16 residues. J was trimmed by 1 base and V by 9 bases; bases with no gene match: 7.

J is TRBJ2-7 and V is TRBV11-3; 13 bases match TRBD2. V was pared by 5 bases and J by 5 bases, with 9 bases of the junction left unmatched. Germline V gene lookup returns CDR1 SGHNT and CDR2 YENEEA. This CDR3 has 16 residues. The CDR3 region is CASSRGTSGKSDEQYF. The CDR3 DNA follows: TGTGCCAGCAGCCGAGGGACTAGCGGGAAATCCGACGAGCAGTACTTC. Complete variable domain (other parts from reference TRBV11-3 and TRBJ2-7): EAGVVQSPRYKIIEKKQPVAFWCNPISGHNTLYWYLQNLGQGPELLIRYENEEAVDDSQLPKDRFSAERLKGVDSTLKIQPAELGDSAVYLCASSRGTSGKSDEQYFGPGTRLTVT.

The CDR3 region is CASSLPGGGTEAFF. CDR3 nucleotides: TGCGCCAGCAGCTTGCCGGGGGGAGGCACTGAAGCTTTCTTT. This rearrangement joins TRBV5-1 to TRBJ1-1; perhaps TRBD1 as D (5 bases). The CDR3 sequence is 14 residues long. V was shortened by 1 base and J by 4 bases, with 11 bases between the two germline ends. Germline V gives CDR1 SGHRS, CDR2 YFSETQ.

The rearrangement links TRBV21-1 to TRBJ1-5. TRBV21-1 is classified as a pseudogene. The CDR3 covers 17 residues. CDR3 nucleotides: TGTGCCAGCAGCAAAGAGAGAAGGGAGATGGGCAATCAGCCCCAGCATTTT. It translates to CASSKERREMGNQPQHF.

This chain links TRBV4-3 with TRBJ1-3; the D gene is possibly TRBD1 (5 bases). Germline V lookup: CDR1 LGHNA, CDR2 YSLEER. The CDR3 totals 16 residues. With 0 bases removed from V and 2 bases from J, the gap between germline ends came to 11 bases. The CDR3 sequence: CASSQEEGRAGNTIYF. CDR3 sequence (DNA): TGCGCCAGCAGCCAAGAGGAAGGCAGGGCTGGAAACACCATATATTTT.

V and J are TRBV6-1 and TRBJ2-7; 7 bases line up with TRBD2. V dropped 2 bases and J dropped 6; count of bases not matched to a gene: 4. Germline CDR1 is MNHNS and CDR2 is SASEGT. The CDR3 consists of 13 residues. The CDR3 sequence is CASSEKGRAEQYF. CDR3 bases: TGTGCCAGCAGTGAAAAAGGGAGGGCCGAGCAGTACTTC.

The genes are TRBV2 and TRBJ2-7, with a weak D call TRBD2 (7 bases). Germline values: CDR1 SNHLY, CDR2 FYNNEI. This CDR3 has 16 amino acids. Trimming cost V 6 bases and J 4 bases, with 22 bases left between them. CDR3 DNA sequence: TGTGCCAGCAGACCCGGACAGTTAGCGGGCGGGTACGAGCAGTACTTC. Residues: CASRPGQLAGGYEQYF.

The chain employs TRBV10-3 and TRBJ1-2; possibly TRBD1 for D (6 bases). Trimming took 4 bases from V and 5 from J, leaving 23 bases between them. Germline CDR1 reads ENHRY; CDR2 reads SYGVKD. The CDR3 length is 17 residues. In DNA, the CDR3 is TGTGCCATCAGTGGGTCAAGAAGGGGGATCGGGAAATATGGCTACACCTTC. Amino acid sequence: CAISGSRRGIGKYGYTF.

The CDR3 sequence is CATSNWRGNTQYF. The CDR3 nucleotides read TGTGCCACCAGCAACTGGCGGGGAAATACGCAGTATTTT. V is TRBV15 and J is TRBJ2-3; TRBD2 is a possible D gene (6 bases). V was clipped by 4 bases and J by 7 bases, with 12 bases between them. CDR3 length: 13 amino acids. Germline V gene data show CDR1 as LNHNV and CDR2 as YYDKDF (reference sequence). Complete variable domain (other parts from reference TRBV15 and TRBJ2-3): DAMVIQNPRYQVTQFGKPVTLSCSQTLNHNVMYWYQQKSSQAPKLLFHYYDKDFNNEADTPDNFQSRRPNTSFCFLDIRSPGLGDTAMYLCATSNWRGNTQYFGPGTRLTVL.

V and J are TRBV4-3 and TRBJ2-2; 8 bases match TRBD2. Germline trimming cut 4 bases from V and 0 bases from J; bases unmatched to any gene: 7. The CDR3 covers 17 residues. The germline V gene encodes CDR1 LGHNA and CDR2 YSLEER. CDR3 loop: CASSPGWREANTGELFF. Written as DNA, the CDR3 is TGCGCCAGCAGCCCAGGGTGGCGGGAGGCGAACACCGGGGAGCTGTTTTTT.

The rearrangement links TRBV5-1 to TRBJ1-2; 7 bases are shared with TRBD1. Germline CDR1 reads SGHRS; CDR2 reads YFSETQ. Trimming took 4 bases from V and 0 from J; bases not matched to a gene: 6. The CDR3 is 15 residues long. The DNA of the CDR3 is TGCGCCAGCAGCCCTAGGACAGGAGCTAACTATGGCTACACCTTC. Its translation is CASSPRTGANYGYTF.

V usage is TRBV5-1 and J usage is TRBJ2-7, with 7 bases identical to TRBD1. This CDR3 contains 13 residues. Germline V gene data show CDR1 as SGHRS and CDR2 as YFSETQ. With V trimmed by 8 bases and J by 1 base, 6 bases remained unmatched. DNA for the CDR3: TGCGCCAGTGGACAGGACCGGTCCTACGAGCAGTACTTC. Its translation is CASGQDRSYEQYF.

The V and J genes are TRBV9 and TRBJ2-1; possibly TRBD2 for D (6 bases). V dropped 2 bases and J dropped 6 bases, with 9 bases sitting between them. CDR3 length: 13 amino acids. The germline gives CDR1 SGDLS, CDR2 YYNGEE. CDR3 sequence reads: CASSVGTGNEQFF. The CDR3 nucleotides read TGTGCCAGCAGCGTCGGGACTGGCAATGAGCAGTTCTTC.

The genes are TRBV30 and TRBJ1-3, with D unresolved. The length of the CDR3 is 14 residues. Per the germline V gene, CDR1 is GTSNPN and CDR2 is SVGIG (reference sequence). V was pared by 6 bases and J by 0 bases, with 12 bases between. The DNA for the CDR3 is TGTGCCTGTACTGAGATGAACTCTGGAAACACCATATATTTT. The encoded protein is CACTEMNSGNTIYF.

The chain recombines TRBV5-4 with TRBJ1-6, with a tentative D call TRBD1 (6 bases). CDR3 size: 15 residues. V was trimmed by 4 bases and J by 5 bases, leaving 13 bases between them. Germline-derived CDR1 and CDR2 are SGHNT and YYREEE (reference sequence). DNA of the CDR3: TGTGCCAGCAGCCCTCAGGGGACGGATAATTCACCCCTCCACTTT. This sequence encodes CASSPQGTDNSPLHF.

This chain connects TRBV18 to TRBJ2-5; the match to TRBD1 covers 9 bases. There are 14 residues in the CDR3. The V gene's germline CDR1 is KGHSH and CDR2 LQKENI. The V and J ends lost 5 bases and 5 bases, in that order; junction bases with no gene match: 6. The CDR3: CASSVTGTGETQYF. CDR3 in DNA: TGTGCCAGCTCAGTAACCGGGACAGGGGAGACCCAGTACTTC.

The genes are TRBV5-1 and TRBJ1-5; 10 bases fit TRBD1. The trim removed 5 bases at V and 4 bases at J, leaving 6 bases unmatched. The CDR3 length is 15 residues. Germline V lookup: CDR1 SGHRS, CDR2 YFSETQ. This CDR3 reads CASRAGTGANQPQHF. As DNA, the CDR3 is TGCGCCAGCAGAGCTGGGACAGGGGCGAATCAGCCCCAGCATTTT.

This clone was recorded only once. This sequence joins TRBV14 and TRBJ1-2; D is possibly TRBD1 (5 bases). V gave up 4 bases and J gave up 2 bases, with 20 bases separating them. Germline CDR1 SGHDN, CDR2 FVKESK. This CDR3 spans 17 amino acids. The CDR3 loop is CASSPSSGIRGNYGYTF. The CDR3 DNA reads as TGTGCCAGCAGCCCATCAAGTGGTATCCGGGGGAACTATGGCTACACCTTC.

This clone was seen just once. This chain's CDR3 is CASSSEGRGTQYF. CDR3 coding DNA: TGTGCCAGCAGTAGCGAGGGGAGGGGGACCCAGTACTTC. The V gene is TRBV25-1, the J gene TRBJ2-5; 7 bases are shared with TRBD2. The ends lost 5 bases at V and 7 bases at J; junction bases unmatched: 7. The CDR3 extends over 13 amino acids. Germline V gene sequence: CDR1 MGHDK, CDR2 SYGVNS.

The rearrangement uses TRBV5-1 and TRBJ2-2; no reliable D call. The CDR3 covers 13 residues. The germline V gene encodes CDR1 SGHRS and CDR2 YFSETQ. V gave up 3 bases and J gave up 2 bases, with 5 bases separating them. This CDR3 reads CASSSQNTGELFF. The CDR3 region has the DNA TGCGCCAGCAGCTCCCAAAACACCGGGGAGCTGTTTTTT.

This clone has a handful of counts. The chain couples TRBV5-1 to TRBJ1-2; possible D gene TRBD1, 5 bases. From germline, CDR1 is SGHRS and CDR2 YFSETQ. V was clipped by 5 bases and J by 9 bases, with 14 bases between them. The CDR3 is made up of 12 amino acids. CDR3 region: CASRGDSRCYTF. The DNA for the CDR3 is TGCGCCAGCAGGGGGGACTCTCGTTGCTACACCTTC.

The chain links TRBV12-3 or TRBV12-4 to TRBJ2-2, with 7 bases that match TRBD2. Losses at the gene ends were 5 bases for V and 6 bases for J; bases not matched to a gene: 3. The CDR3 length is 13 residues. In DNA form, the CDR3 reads TGTGCCAGCAGTCTCGGACTAGCCGGGGAGCTGTTTTTT. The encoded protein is CASSLGLAGELFF.

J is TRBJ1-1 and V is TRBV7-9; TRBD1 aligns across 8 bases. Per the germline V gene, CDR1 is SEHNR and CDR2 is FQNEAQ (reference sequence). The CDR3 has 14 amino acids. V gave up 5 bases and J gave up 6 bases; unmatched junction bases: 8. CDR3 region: CASSPKDRVPEAFF. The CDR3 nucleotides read TGTGCCAGCAGCCCCAAGGACAGGGTCCCTGAAGCTTTCTTT.

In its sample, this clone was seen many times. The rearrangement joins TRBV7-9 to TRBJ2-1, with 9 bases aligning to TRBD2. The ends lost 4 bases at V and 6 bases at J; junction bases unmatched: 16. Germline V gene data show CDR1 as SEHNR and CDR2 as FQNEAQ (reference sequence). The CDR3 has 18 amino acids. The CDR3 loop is CASSSTFTSSGGLNEQFF. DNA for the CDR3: TGTGCCAGCAGCTCCACCTTCACGTCCAGCGGGGGGCTCAATGAGCAGTTCTTC. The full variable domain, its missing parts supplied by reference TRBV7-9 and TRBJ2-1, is DTGVSQNPRHKITKRGQNVTFRCDPISEHNRLYWYRQTLGQGPEFLTYFQNEAQLEKSRLLSDRFSAERPKGSFSTLEIQRTEQGDSAMYLCASSSTFTSSGGLNEQFFGPGTRLTVL.

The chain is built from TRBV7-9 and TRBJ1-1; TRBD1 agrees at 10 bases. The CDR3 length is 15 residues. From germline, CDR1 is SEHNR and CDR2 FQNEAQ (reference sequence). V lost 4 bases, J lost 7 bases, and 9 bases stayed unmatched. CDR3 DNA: TGTGCCAGCAGCTCAGACAGGGGGCGGAAACTTGAAGCTTTCTTT. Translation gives CASSSDRGRKLEAFF.

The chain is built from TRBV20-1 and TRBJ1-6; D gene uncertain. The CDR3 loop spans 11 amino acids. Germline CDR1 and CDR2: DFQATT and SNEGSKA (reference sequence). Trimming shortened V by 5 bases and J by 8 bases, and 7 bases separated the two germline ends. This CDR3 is CSAGPYSPLHF. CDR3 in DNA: TGCAGTGCTGGCCCCTATTCACCCCTCCACTTT.